This TCR beta chain was recorded in a study of T cell responses to AZD1222 COVID-19 vaccine. General observations from the study: The study reported that nearly half of spike-specific TCRs target unmutated variant regions. Donors in the cohort were predominantly white British and more often female, and clonal diversity was possibly underestimated. At 160-218 and 743-854, vaccine-associated CD4 TCRs were dominant, and they spanned spike. Repertoires were obtained only post-peak T cell response.

As regards this clone: Its antigen remains unknown.

Using immunoSEQ multiplex PCR, the repertoire was profiled, and TCRdb retains in-frame clones only, with some absent. This sample has some 120,000 clones, with about nine tenths found just once. CDR3 length: 14 amino acids. V shed 2 bases, J shed 9 bases, and the junction held 10 bases outside the gene matches. The germline V gene has CDR1 GTSNPN and CDR2 SVGIG (reference sequence). The clonotype comes from an adult in good health. Source: peripheral blood, taken on day 0 of AZD1222 vaccination. The V call is TRBV30, the J call TRBJ1-3, with TRBD1 matching 7 bases. The CDR3 region is CAWSPGQHSSTIYF. DNA for the CDR3: TGTGCCTGGAGTCCGGGACAGCATTCGAGCACCATATATTTT.